Following are 9 T cell receptor beta chains from one sample sequenced in a study of T cell changes during pregnancy in multiple sclerosis. Clones were read by immunoSEQ multiplex PCR, and TCRdb kept only the in-frame ones, dropping some. The sample includes 20,000 to 25,000 clones, approximately 86% of them seen just once. The specimen was CD4+ T cells from peripheral blood mononuclear cells, collected in the first trimester of pregnancy. Source of these receptors: a female donor in good health, enrolled as a control in a pregnancy study.

This clone was observed a few times. The genes are TRBV4-2 and TRBJ2-1, with 11 positions matching TRBD2. The CDR3 loop spans 15 amino acids. Germline CDR1 is LGHNA and CDR2 is YNFKEQ. With V trimmed by 3 bases and J by 9 bases, 7 bases remained unmatched. The CDR3 DNA is TGTGCCAGCAGCCAGCAGTTAGCGGGGGGGATTGAGCAGTTCTTC. Its translation: CASSQQLAGGIEQFF.

The V call is TRBV28, the J call TRBJ1-2; tentatively, D is TRBD1 (5 bases). Deletions cut 3 bases from V and 1 base from J, with 21 bases between. The germline gives CDR1 MDHEN, CDR2 SYDVKM. The CDR3 totals 18 residues. CDR3 amino acids: CASSLALNGEGLNYGYTF. In DNA, the CDR3 is TGTGCCAGCAGTTTGGCGCTAAACGGGGAGGGACTTAACTATGGCTACACCTTC.

V usage is TRBV6-5 and J usage is TRBJ2-7; 13 bases fit TRBD2. Germline trimming cut 5 bases from V and 2 bases from J; bases unmatched to any gene: 3. Looked up from germline, CDR1 is MNHEY and CDR2 is SVGAGI. The CDR3 covers 15 residues. The CDR3 sequence: CASSRLAGGTYEQYF. For the CDR3, the DNA is TGTGCCAGCAGTCGACTAGCGGGGGGAACCTACGAGCAGTACTTC.

This clone appeared once. This chain uses TRBV9 with TRBJ1-3, with 7 bases matching TRBD1. The germline V gene has CDR1 SGDLS and CDR2 YYNGEE. This CDR3 comprises 16 residues. Trimming removed 0 bases from V and 0 bases from J; junction bases left unmatched: 3. Here the CDR3 reads CASSVGQGISGNTIYF. The CDR3 bases are TGTGCCAGCAGCGTAGGACAGGGAATCTCTGGAAACACCATATATTTT.

V gene TRBV7-6 combines with J gene TRBJ2-7; 12 positions match TRBD2. This CDR3 region has 16 residues. Germline assignment: CDR1 SGHVS and CDR2 FNYEAQ. V dropped 6 bases and J dropped 6; count of bases not matched to a gene: 12. CDR3 in amino acids: CASSSVRASGRGEQYF. CDR3 in DNA: TGTGCCAGCAGTTCAGTCCGGGCTAGCGGGAGGGGCGAGCAGTACTTC.

The V and J genes are TRBV14 and TRBJ1-2; D is uncertain. Germline CDR1 is SGHDN and CDR2 is FVKESK. This CDR3 is built from 13 residues. Trimming stripped 1 base from V and 4 bases from J, with 7 bases between. The CDR3 loop is CASSQGQVYGYTF. CDR3 coding DNA: TGTGCCAGCAGCCAAGGGCAGGTCTATGGCTACACCTTC.

V and J are TRBV9 and TRBJ2-1, with 9 bases aligning to TRBD2. The CDR3 is made up of 15 amino acids. Germline CDR1 is SGDLS and CDR2 is YYNGEE. The ends lost 2 bases at V and 1 base at J; junction bases unmatched: 1. This chain's CDR3 is CASSVSGRSYNEQFF. DNA for the CDR3: TGTGCCAGCAGCGTCAGCGGGAGGTCCTACAATGAGCAGTTCTTC.

The chain links TRBV4-3 to TRBJ2-1; TRBD2 matches 9 bases. Trimming removed 0 bases from V and 8 bases from J; junction bases left unmatched: 5. Germline-derived CDR1 and CDR2 are LGHNA and YSLEER. The CDR3 is 15 residues long. The CDR3 sequence is CASSQEPLAGHEQFF. In nucleotides, the CDR3 is TGCGCCAGCAGCCAAGAACCGCTAGCGGGGCATGAGCAGTTCTTC.

The chain couples TRBV28 to TRBJ2-7; D remains ambiguous. CDR1 and CDR2 (germline): MDHEN, SYDVKM. The length of the CDR3 is 14 residues. Trimming shortened V by 2 bases and J by 2 bases, and 10 bases separated the two germline ends. The chain's CDR3 is CASSLGQATYEQYF. In nucleotides, the CDR3 is TGTGCCAGCAGTTTAGGGCAGGCCACCTACGAGCAGTACTTC.